This passage covers 5 T cell receptor beta chains from one sample sequenced in a study of cytomegalovirus exposure and HLA in healthy donors. Sequenced by immunoSEQ multiplex PCR; TCRdb stores in-frame clones only, minus some. Here the sample spans 250,000 to 400,000 clones, over 75% being singletons. Sequencing input: PBMCs. These receptor sequences come from a man in his thirties or forties in good health and CMV-seronegative.

This rearrangement joins TRBV5-1 to TRBJ2-3; 15 bases align to TRBD2. Unmatched junction bases numbered 15, after V lost 2 bases and J lost 2 bases. Germline-derived CDR1 and CDR2 are SGHRS and YFSETQ. The length of the CDR3 is 21 residues. The CDR3 nucleotides are TGCGCCAGCAGCTTCCTTGGGAAGCCGGGACTAGCGGGGGGCACCACAGATACGCAGTATTTT. The encoded protein is CASSFLGKPGLAGGTTDTQYF.

The table lists this clone with a few counts. CDR3 coding DNA: TGTGCCAGCAGTGAACGGACAACGAACACCGGGGAGCTGTTTTTT. Translation gives CASSERTTNTGELFF. V and J are TRBV6-4 and TRBJ2-2; a possible D gene is TRBD1 (5 bases). CDR1 is MRHNA and CDR2 is SNTAGT in the germline V gene. The V and J ends lost 3 bases and 0 bases respectively, with 8 bases between them. There are 15 residues in the CDR3.

This clone was seen only once. The chain is built from TRBV2 and TRBJ2-2; TRBD1 might be the D (5 bases). Trimming took off 6 bases at V and 4 bases at J, with 9 bases between the two ends. The CDR3 spans 13 residues. CDR1 is SNHLY and CDR2 is FYNNEI in the germline V gene. The CDR3 reads CASRQGLTGELFF. CDR3 in DNA: TGTGCCAGCAGGCAGGGTCTCACCGGGGAGCTGTTTTTT.

This clone was picked up one time. J is TRBJ1-2 and V is TRBV6-5, with D possibly being TRBD1 (6 bases). Germline values: CDR1 MNHEY, CDR2 SVGAGI. V was pared by 4 bases and J by 7 bases, with 13 bases between. The CDR3 contains 13 residues. CDR3 in DNA: TGTGCCAGCAGTTTACAGGGACTATCTGGCTACACCTTC. It translates to CASSLQGLSGYTF.

The V gene is TRBV29-1, the J gene TRBJ1-1; D unclear. V lost 4 bases, J lost 1 base, and 13 bases lay in between. CDR3 length: 14 residues. Germline V gene data show CDR1 as SQVTM and CDR2 as ANQGSEA. CDR3 coding DNA: TGCAGCGTTGCCGCCGGGTATTGGAACACTGAAGCTTTCTTT. Translating gives CSVAAGYWNTEAFF.